This T cell receptor (beta chain) is drawn from a study of T cells in Graves' hyperthyroidism and ophthalmopathy. In this sample, this clonotype turned up many times. Authors of the study amplified TCR beta CDR3 regions from RNA transcripts. When the TCR CDR3 underwent first-round RT-PCR, the HTBI primer set was used. TCRdb re-called the multiplex PCR reads with MiXCR, one entry per CDR3 protein. The sample gives about 370,000 distinct CDR3 sequences, 15% of which show up once; roughly a fifth is in the top ten. Lactation, pregnancy, other autoimmune disease or uncontrolled infection excluded patients. Diagnosis relied on clinical symptoms, serum thyroxine and TRAb, thyroid ultrasound and orbital computed tomography. The authors obtained PBMCs from 10 ml of fresh peripheral blood. CDR3 length: 14 residues. Germline-derived CDR1 and CDR2 are MNHEY and SVGAGI. Unmatched junction bases numbered 1, after V lost 2 bases and J lost 0 bases.

Sequenced input: blood. The genes are TRBV6-5 and TRBJ2-7, with 7 bases fitting TRBD1. This clonotype was sampled from a woman aged 60-70 years with Graves' ophthalmopathy. The CDR3: CASSYRDSSYEQYF. In DNA, the CDR3 is TGTGCCAGCAGTTACCGGGACAGCTCCTACGAGCAGTACTTC.